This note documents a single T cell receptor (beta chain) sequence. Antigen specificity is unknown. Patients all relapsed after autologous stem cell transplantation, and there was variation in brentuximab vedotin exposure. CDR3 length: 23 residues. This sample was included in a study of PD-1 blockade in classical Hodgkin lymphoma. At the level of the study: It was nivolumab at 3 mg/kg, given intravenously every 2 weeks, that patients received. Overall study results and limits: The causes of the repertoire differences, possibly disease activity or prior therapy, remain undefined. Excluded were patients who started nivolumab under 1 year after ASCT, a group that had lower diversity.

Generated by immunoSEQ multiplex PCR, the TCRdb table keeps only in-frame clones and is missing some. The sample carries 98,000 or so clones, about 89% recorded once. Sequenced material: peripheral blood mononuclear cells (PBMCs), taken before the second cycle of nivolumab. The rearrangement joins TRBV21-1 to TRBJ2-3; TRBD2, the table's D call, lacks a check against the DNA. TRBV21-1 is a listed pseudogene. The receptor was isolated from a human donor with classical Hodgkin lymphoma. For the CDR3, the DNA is TGTGCCAGCAGCTATGTCCCGGGACTAGCGGGAGATCAGATGCGGGTGAGCACAGATACGCAGTATTTT. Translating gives CASSYVPGLAGDQMRVSTDTQYF.